The entry below gives a single T cell receptor beta chain sequence along with its context. V was pared by 2 bases and J by 4 bases, with 12 bases between. The CDR3 has 14 amino acids. Germline CDR1 is SQVTM and CDR2 is ANQGSEA. Data came from immunoSEQ multiplex PCR; TCRdb stores just in-frame clones and leaves some out. The repertoire holds approximately 90,000 clones, with more than 75% as singletons. This sample was taken from a study of blood T cell repertoires in COVID-19. The source of this sequence is a human donor with acute or convalescent COVID-19. The donor label of this sample is uncertain. The sequencing sample was made of peripheral blood. The J gene is TRBJ2-1, the V gene TRBV29-1, with D perhaps matching TRBD2 (5 bases). The DNA of the CDR3 is TGCAGCGTTGAAAGTACACTAGGGTACAATGAGCAGTTCTTC. It translates to CSVESTLGYNEQFF.